Listed below are T cell receptor beta chains from one sample, sequenced in a study of immune evolution from preneoplasia to lung adenocarcinoma. The table came from immunoSEQ multiplex PCR; TCRdb's copy has only in-frame clones and leaves some out. The data hold about 14,000 clones, with 81% observed a single time. The sample taken for sequencing was FFPE minimally invasive lung adenocarcinoma tissue. All receptors derive from a person aged 60 to 85 with lung adenocarcinoma. The CDR3 runs from the conserved cysteine through the conserved F or W. Each record gives: CDR3 protein, V gene, D gene. D genes are given only for firm matches.

CDR3aa: CASSEVDYGYTF; v_gene: TRBV28; d_gene: -
CDR3aa: CASSQGTGYEQYF; v_gene: TRBV4-1; d_gene: TRBD1
CDR3aa: CASSLALTGWLFF; v_gene: TRBV7-2; d_gene: TRBD1
CDR3aa: CASSPPGWRAYEQYF; v_gene: TRBV9; d_gene: -
CDR3aa: CASSLLGGPYEQYF; v_gene: TRBV19; d_gene: TRBD1
CDR3aa: CASSPYASSGRAGEQFF; v_gene: TRBV7-3; d_gene: TRBD2
CDR3aa: CASSLARRYTF; v_gene: TRBV5-6; d_gene: -
CDR3aa: CASSQVIMGQNYGYTF; v_gene: TRBV4-1; d_gene: TRBD1
CDR3aa: CASSRFSSPHEQFF; v_gene: TRBV27; d_gene: -
CDR3aa: CASSLDLRDRGLNTF; v_gene: TRBV28; d_gene: TRBD1
CDR3aa: CASSYGLAQETQYF; v_gene: TRBV5-4; d_gene: TRBD2
CDR3aa: CASSQDDLAGPFGAQYF; v_gene: TRBV4-3; d_gene: TRBD2
CDR3aa: CASSFQRNQETQYF; v_gene: TRBV28; d_gene: -
CDR3aa: CASSTPRRAEAFF; v_gene: TRBV6-1; d_gene: -
CDR3aa: CASSYMSRTDTQYF; v_gene: TRBV6-5; d_gene: -
CDR3aa: CASSPTGTQSSYEQYF; v_gene: TRBV25-1; d_gene: -
CDR3aa: CASSPLPSGRAYEQFF; v_gene: TRBV28; d_gene: TRBD2